What follows are 27 T cell receptor beta chains derived from one specimen sequenced in a study of blood T cells in healthy people across ages. A J-beta primer mix and a sample-barcoded 5' primer were used in a second PCR of about 7 to 12 cycles. Via MiXCR, TCRdb re-called the 5' RACE reads, giving one row per CDR3 protein. The table lists roughly 900,000 distinct CDR3 sequences, 40% to 60% of them singletons, with 13% in the top ten. The material sequenced was blood. All receptors come from a man aged 30 to 39 in good health.

The CDR3 nucleotides read TGTGCCGCAGGGGATCGGGGCGAGCAGTACTTC. It translates to CAAGDRGEQYF. The chain is built from TRBV3-1 and TRBJ2-5; D is perhaps TRBD1 (6 bases). The J call is doubtful: the DNA matches TRBJ2-7 better. Germline V lookup: CDR1 LGHDT, CDR2 YNNKEL (reference sequence). This CDR3 has 11 residues.

The chain couples TRBV12-3 or TRBV12-4 to TRBJ2-3; TRBD1 agrees at 7 bases. The CDR3 runs to 12 residues. V trimming: 6 bases; J trimming: 6 bases; junction bases outside the gene matches: 3. The CDR3: CASRTGMDTQYF. The DNA for the CDR3 is TGTGCCAGCAGGACAGGGATGGATACGCAGTATTTT.

The gene calls are TRBV7-2 and TRBJ2-5, with TRBD2 matching over 7 bases. The V gene end was trimmed by 7 bases and the J gene end by 2 bases; junction bases not matched to a gene: 4. CDR3 length: 13 amino acids. CDR1 is SGHTA and CDR2 is FQGNSA in the germline V gene. The CDR3 spells CASTRGRQETQYF. The CDR3 region has the DNA TGTGCCAGCACGCGGGGGAGGCAAGAGACCCAGTACTTC.

The rearrangement joins TRBV2 to TRBJ1-1; 7 positions match TRBD1. V lost 6 bases to trimming and J lost 0 bases; unmatched junction nucleotides: 7. Germline loops: CDR1 SNHLY, CDR2 FYNNEI. This CDR3 is built from 15 residues. The CDR3 spells CASSTPDRLNTEAFF. The CDR3 bases are TGTGCCAGCAGCACCCCGGACAGGTTGAACACTGAAGCTTTCTTT.

A note on this clonotype: A much larger clone differs from this one at a single base, so this may be a read error. The chain is built from TRBV12-3 or TRBV12-4 and TRBJ1-1; D not certain. The CDR3 sequence is 12 residues long. CDR3 region: CSSSFWGTEAFF. In DNA, the CDR3 is TGTTCCAGCAGTTTTTGGGGAACTGAAGCTTTCTTT.

This chain uses TRBV6-6 with TRBJ2-4, with TRBD2 identical over 8 bases. J lost 15 bases, V lost 2 bases, and 3 bases had no gene match. This CDR3 has 11 residues. CDR1 and CDR2 (germline): MNHNY, SVGAGI (reference sequence). CDR3: CASSYGAGGYF. The CDR3 DNA reads TGTGCCAGCAGTTACGGTGCGGGAGGGTACTTC.

V is TRBV3-1 and J is TRBJ2-1; no firm D call. This CDR3 is built from 15 residues. The germline V gene has CDR1 LGHDT and CDR2 YNNKEL (reference sequence). Trimming took 1 base from V and 3 from J, leaving 10 bases between them. CDR3 sequence (DNA): TGTGCCAGCAGCCAAGGCGCTATCTACTACAATGAGCAGTTCTTC. Amino acids: CASSQGAIYYNEQFF.

This clonotype has at least ten counts. This chain uses TRBV12-5 with TRBJ2-1, with D perhaps matching TRBD1 (5 bases). V lost 2 bases to trimming and J lost 10 bases, with 12 bases between them. Germline V gives CDR1 LGHNT, CDR2 FRNRAP. The CDR3 has 13 amino acids. The CDR3 loop is CASGLKQETEQFF. The CDR3, as DNA: TGTGCTAGTGGTTTGAAACAGGAGACAGAGCAGTTCTTC.

This clonotype was seen repeatedly, ten times or more. The chain couples TRBV7-8 to TRBJ1-2; D ambiguous. The germline V gene encodes CDR1 SGHVS and CDR2 FQNEAQ. This CDR3 is built from 16 residues. Between the trimmed V and J ends, which lost 1 base and 5 bases, there was a span of 17 bases. CDR3 amino acids: CASSLVAQAVEYGYTF. The DNA for the CDR3 is TGTGCCAGCAGCTTAGTCGCTCAGGCGGTGGAGTATGGCTACACCTTC.

The chain combines TRBV27 with TRBJ2-1, with TRBD1 matching 12 bases. Germline V lookup: CDR1 MNHEY, CDR2 SMNVEV (reference sequence). Trimming took 3 bases from V and 6 from J; bases not matched to a gene: 6. CDR3 length: 16 amino acids. CDR3 protein: CASSFGTGGMINEQFF. The CDR3 coding sequence is TGTGCCAGCAGTTTCGGGACAGGGGGCATGATCAATGAGCAGTTCTTC.

The J gene is TRBJ2-4, the V gene TRBV2; 9 bases are shared with TRBD2. CDR1 and CDR2 (germline): SNHLY, FYNNEI. There are 20 residues in the CDR3. V lost 6 bases and J lost 0; bases outside the gene matches: 18. CDR3 protein: CASSVGWLAGSELAKNIQYF. CDR3 DNA sequence: TGTGCCAGCAGCGTAGGATGGCTAGCGGGATCAGAACTAGCCAAAAACATTCAGTACTTC.

The J gene is TRBJ1-4, the V gene TRBV2, with 7 positions matching TRBD1. CDR1 is SNHLY and CDR2 is FYNNEI in the germline V gene. V gave up 5 bases and J gave up 8 bases; unmatched junction bases: 8. This CDR3 comprises 14 residues. CDR3 nucleotides: TGTGCCAGCAGTCTACAGGGGCCTTTGGAAAAACTGTTTTTT. Encoded protein: CASSLQGPLEKLFF.

This clonotype was seen only once. The chain combines TRBV29-1 with TRBJ1-5; the D is unclear. Trimming shortened V by 6 bases and J by 1 base, and 13 bases separated the two germline ends. The length of the CDR3 is 14 residues. Looked up from germline, CDR1 is SQVTM and CDR2 is ANQGSEA. CDR3 sequence reads: CSVADGTSNQPQHF. Here the CDR3 DNA reads TGCAGCGTGGCCGATGGTACGAGCAATCAGCCCCAGCATTTT.

This clonotype showed up just a few times. The chain links TRBV6-2 or TRBV6-3 to TRBJ2-7, with D tentatively TRBD1 (6 bases). The length of the CDR3 is 14 residues. V gave up 7 bases and J gave up 6 bases, with 19 bases separating them. Germline V lookup: CDR1 MNHEY, CDR2 SVGEGT. The DNA for the CDR3 is TGTGCCAGCACCCACTCTGGGGGCACTCTCGAGCAGTACTTC. Its protein product is CASTHSGGTLEQYF.

The J gene is TRBJ1-4, the V gene TRBV11-2, with D unclear. CDR1 is SGHAT and CDR2 is FQNNGV in the germline V gene. V was trimmed by 2 bases and J by 3 bases, leaving 7 bases between them. CDR3 length equals 14 residues. CDR3 DNA sequence: TGTGCCAGCAGCTTACAGTTCTCTAATGAAAAACTGTTTTTT. This gives the protein CASSLQFSNEKLFF.

This rearrangement joins TRBV9 to TRBJ2-1; TRBD2 might be the D (5 bases). The CDR3 consists of 14 residues. V was trimmed by 2 bases and J by 4 bases, leaving 10 bases between them. The germline CDR1 and CDR2 sequences are SGDLS and YYNGEE. The CDR3 spells CASSVSSGYNEQFF. In nucleotides, the CDR3 is TGTGCCAGCAGCGTTTCGTCGGGGTACAATGAGCAGTTCTTC.

This clonotype was seen only a few times. V gene TRBV28 combines with J gene TRBJ2-5, with 7 bases that match TRBD1. This CDR3 is built from 12 residues. The J segment lost 11 bases and the V segment lost 7 bases, leaving 10 bases of the junction unmatched. Germline loops: CDR1 MDHEN, CDR2 SYDVKM. In nucleotides, the CDR3 is TGTGCCAGCACCCTGACAGGGCAAGAGCAGTACTTC. It codes for CASTLTGQEQYF.

The rearrangement uses TRBV27 and TRBJ2-3; 9 bases match TRBD2. The germline gives CDR1 MNHEY, CDR2 SMNVEV (reference sequence). The CDR3 has 16 residues. V trimming: 3 bases; J trimming: 3 bases; junction bases outside the gene matches: 7. The CDR3 loop is CASSFASGVDTDTQYF. CDR3 nucleotide sequence: TGTGCCAGCAGTTTTGCTAGCGGGGTAGATACAGATACGCAGTATTTT.

This sequence joins TRBV6-5 and TRBJ2-6, with D perhaps matching TRBD2 (6 bases). CDR3 length equals 16 residues. V dropped 2 bases and J dropped 0 bases, with 8 bases sitting between them. Germline-derived CDR1 and CDR2 are MNHEY and SVGAGI. The CDR3 DNA sequence: TGTGCCAGCAGTTACCTGGGAGGCTCTGGGGCCAACGTCCTGACTTTC. As protein: CASSYLGGSGANVLTF.

This clonotype was observed a single time. This chain links TRBV10-3 with TRBJ1-2; the D is unclear. Germline CDR1 and CDR2: ENHRY and SYGVKD. V was trimmed by 11 bases and J by 1 base, leaving 11 bases between them. The CDR3 covers 12 residues. CDR3 nucleotide sequence: TGTGCCGTGGCAGACTATAACTATGGCTACACCTTC. Its protein product is CAVADYNYGYTF.

The chain uses TRBV7-2 and TRBJ2-1; 7 nucleotides match TRBD1. In germline, CDR1 is SGHTA, CDR2 FQGNSA. The CDR3 has 16 residues. The trim removed 5 bases at V and 0 bases at J, leaving 7 bases unmatched. The CDR3 reads CASSLGQASSYNEQFF. The CDR3 nucleotides are TGTGCCAGCAGCCTAGGACAGGCGAGCTCCTACAATGAGCAGTTCTTC.

The chain recombines TRBV5-1 with TRBJ2-1; D assignment may be TRBD1 or TRBD2 (5 bases each). The CDR3 runs to 17 residues. Germline V lookup: CDR1 SGHRS, CDR2 YFSETQ. V lost 5 bases to trimming and J lost 0 bases, with 18 bases between them. The CDR3 DNA reads as TGCGCCAGCAGTTTCACCGGGACGTCCCGCTCCTACAATGAGCAGTTCTTC. It yields the protein CASSFTGTSRSYNEQFF.

This clonotype has a count of ten or more. The chain recombines TRBV3-1 with TRBJ1-1, with a tentative D call TRBD1 (5 bases). This CDR3 contains 15 residues. CDR1 LGHDT and CDR2 YNNKEL come from the germline V gene (reference sequence). V dropped 2 bases and J dropped 2 bases, with 12 bases sitting between them. The CDR3 spells CASSQQGRGNTEAFF. The DNA of the CDR3 is TGTGCCAGCAGCCAACAGGGAAGGGGAAACACTGAAGCTTTCTTT.

This sequence joins TRBV4-3 and TRBJ2-2; TRBD1 or TRBD2 may be the D gene (7 bases each). V lost 4 bases, J lost 1 base, and 13 bases lay in between. Germline V CDR1 and CDR2: LGHNA, YSLEER. The CDR3 is 16 residues long. CDR3 sequence (DNA): TGCGCCAGCAGCCCAGGGGGGGGTCGGAACACCGGGGAGCTGTTTTTT. The encoded protein is CASSPGGGRNTGELFF.

The CDR3 DNA is TGCGCCAGCAGCTTGGGTTCGGGACCTGGTAATTCACCCCTCCACTTT. Protein sequence: CASSLGSGPGNSPLHF. The rearrangement uses TRBV5-1 and TRBJ1-6; possible D gene TRBD1, 5 bases. Germline assignment: CDR1 SGHRS and CDR2 YFSETQ. The CDR3 spans 16 residues. The germline V and J ends were trimmed by 0 bases and 6 bases, with 13 bases remaining between them.

This clonotype appeared a few times. The rearrangement joins TRBV4-1 to TRBJ2-1, with D hard to call. Germline V CDR1 and CDR2: MGHRA, YSYEKL. V was clipped by 0 bases and J by 4 bases, with 13 bases between them. This CDR3 contains 16 residues. In DNA, the CDR3 is TGCGCCAGCAGCCAAGATCCAGGAACACTTTACAATGAGCAGTTCTTC. It yields the protein CASSQDPGTLYNEQFF.

J is TRBJ1-6 and V is TRBV5-1, with D uncertain. CDR1 SGHRS and CDR2 YFSETQ come from the germline V gene. The CDR3 is made up of 15 amino acids. V lost 1 base and J 5 bases, leaving 10 bases between the germline ends. CDR3 sequence: CASSLSTGNNSPLHF. The CDR3 nucleotides are TGCGCCAGCAGCTTGTCCACGGGCAATAATTCACCCCTCCACTTT. The full variable domain, with the rest looked up from reference TRBV5-1 and TRBJ1-6, is KAGVTQTPRYLIKTRGQQVTLSCSPISGHRSVSWYQQTPGQGLQFLFEYFSETQRNKGNFPGRFSGRQFSNSRSEMNVSTLELGDSALYLCASSLSTGNNSPLHFGNGTRLTVT.